A selection of T cell receptor beta chains follows, all from one sample in a study of CD8 T cells in ankylosing spondylitis. A single record per CDR3 protein comes from TCRdb applying MiXCR to the 5' RACE reads. The sample records 700,000 to 850,000 distinct CDR3 sequences, roughly 10% being singletons. Sample: blood, either unsorted or a sorted T cell fraction (not recorded which). The receptors were sampled from a male donor with ankylosing spondylitis. CDR3s include the opening cysteine and the closing phenylalanine or tryptophan. The order of the fields is V gene, D gene, J gene, clone size, CDR3 DNA, CDR3 protein. D genes are given only for firm matches. A row's size may be missing; if present it is once, few, many or a size class.

TRBV12-3/TRBV12-4,TRBD2,TRBJ2-3,few,TGTGCCAGTACGACTAGCGGGAGTTACGGAGCGCAGTATTTT,CASTTSGSYGAQYF
TRBV12-3/TRBV12-4,-,TRBJ2-1,few,TGTGCCAGCAGCCAAACCCTCACAAATGAGCAGTTCTTC,CASSQTLTNEQFF
TRBV5-1,TRBD1,TRBJ1-2,-,TGCGCCAGCAGCCAAAACCCGGGACAGGGGGCGGATGGCTACACCTTC,CASSQNPGQGADGYTF
TRBV20-1,-,TRBJ1-6,few,TGCAGTGCCCGTTCTGGACGGAATAATTCACCCCTCCACTTT,CSARSGRNNSPLHF
TRBV9,-,TRBJ1-1,-,TGTGCCAGCAGCGTAGTGGGGGCCGTCACTGAAGCTTTCTTT,CASSVVGAVTEAFF
TRBV7-9,TRBD1,TRBJ2-2,-,TGTGCCAGCAGCTTCCGGGACAGGGCTAACACCGGGGAGCTGTTTTTT,CASSFRDRANTGELFF
TRBV6-5,-,TRBJ1-2,-,TGTGCCAGCAGTTACCAGGGTGTAGGGTATGGCTACACCTTC,CASSYQGVGYGYTF
TRBV7-2,-,TRBJ2-5,many,TGTGCCAGCAGCTTAGCTAAAAAACCAGGGTCAGAGACCCAGTACTTC,CASSLAKKPGSETQYF
TRBV7-2,-,TRBJ1-5,few,TGTGCCAGCAGCTTACAAGCGTATAGCAATCAGCCCCAGCATTTT,CASSLQAYSNQPQHF
TRBV18,-,TRBJ2-1,-,TGTGCCAGCTCAGAGAACAGGGCGGACAATGAGCAGTTCTTC,CASSENRADNEQFF
TRBV18,TRBD2,TRBJ2-1,few,TGTGCCAGCTCAACACTAGCGGGGGGTTCCTACAATGAGCAGTTCTTC,CASSTLAGGSYNEQFF
TRBV30,-,TRBJ1-1,few,TGTGCCTGGGGAGGTATTGAAGCTTTCTTT,CAWGGIEAFF
TRBV23-1,TRBD1,TRBJ2-2,-,TGCGCCAGCAGTCCAGACACAGGGGGCCACGGGGAGCTGTTTTTT,CASSPDTGGHGELFF
TRBV6-5,-,TRBJ1-2,few,TGTGCCAGCAGTTTCGGACAGACAGAATTCTATGGCTACACCTTC,CASSFGQTEFYGYTF
TRBV15,TRBD2,TRBJ2-7,-,TGTGCCACCGGCGGGAGAGGATACGAGCAGTACTTC,CATGGRGYEQYF
TRBV7-9,-,TRBJ2-5,many,TGTGCCAGCAGCTTAGAAGAAGGGACCCAGTACTTC,CASSLEEGTQYF
TRBV11-2,-,TRBJ2-7,-,TGTGCCAGCAGCTTAGATCTAACGAGGGGACTCTACGAGCAGTACTTC,CASSLDLTRGLYEQYF
TRBV2,-,TRBJ2-7,-,TGTGCCAGCAGTCCCTGGGACGGACCTTACGAGCAGTACTTC,CASSPWDGPYEQYF
TRBV20-1,TRBD1,TRBJ1-3,-,TGCAGTGCTTACAGGGGTGGAAACACCATATATTTT,CSAYRGGNTIYF
TRBV7-2,TRBD1,TRBJ1-2,many,TGTGCCGGAGGACAGGGAGCTAACTATGGCTACACCTTC,CAGGQGANYGYTF
TRBV20-1,-,TRBJ2-1,many,TGCAGTGCGCCCGGGACCGGGAATGAGCAGTTCTTC,CSAPGTGNEQFF
TRBV7-2,-,TRBJ2-2,few,TGTGCCAGCAGCTTATTAGGGGGAATGTCCGGGGAGCTGTTTTTT,CASSLLGGMSGELFF
TRBV6-5,-,TRBJ1-3,few,TGTGCCAGCAGTTACTCTCAGGGTTCACGAAACACCATATATTTT,CASSYSQGSRNTIYF
TRBV12-3/TRBV12-4,-,TRBJ2-7,many,TGTGCCAGCAGTTTCTTGGAAGGGAGAGGGGGGGAGCAGTACTTC,CASSFLEGRGGEQYF
TRBV12-5,TRBD2,TRBJ2-2,many,TGTGCTAGTGGTTTGGGACTAGCGGGAGTGGACGGGGAGCTGTTTTTT,CASGLGLAGVDGELFF
TRBV6-2/TRBV6-3,-,TRBJ1-2,-,TGTGCCAGCAGATCTTCGTACTATGGCTACACCTTC,CASRSSYYGYTF
TRBV4-3,-,TRBJ2-1,-,TGCGCCAGCAGCCAAGCTGGAGGGTTGGTCAATGAGCAGTTCTTC,CASSQAGGLVNEQFF
TRBV20-1,-,TRBJ2-7,many,TGCAGTGCTCCCAAACCGGCAGCGGAGGGGGTCGAGCAGTACTTC,CSAPKPAAEGVEQYF
TRBV20-1,-,TRBJ1-1,-,TGCAGTGCCAAATATCGGGTGAACACTGAAGCTTTCTTT,CSAKYRVNTEAFF
TRBV7-2,TRBD1,TRBJ2-3,many,TGCGCCAGCAGTCCAGGGGGCGGCACAGATACGCAGTATTTT,CASSPGGGTDTQYF
TRBV28,TRBD2,TRBJ2-1,-,TGTGCCAGCAGTTTCGGGACTAGCGGGACGAATGAGCAGTTCTTC,CASSFGTSGTNEQFF
TRBV30,TRBD2,TRBJ2-3,-,TGTGCCTGGCGAATAGCGGGAGGGTTTCTGGATACGCAGTATTTT,CAWRIAGGFLDTQYF
TRBV20-1,TRBD1,TRBJ2-3,-,TGCAGTGCCTTGGGACAGCCCTCCTCCCCAGATACGCAGTATTTT,CSALGQPSSPDTQYF
TRBV7-2,TRBD2,TRBJ2-3,-,TGTACCAGCAGCCGACTAGCGGGAATAAGCACAGATACGCAGTATTTT,CTSSRLAGISTDTQYF
TRBV6-2/TRBV6-3,-,TRBJ2-3,many,TGTGCCAGCAGTTACGTCGGGGGCGCTCGGGATACGCAGTATTTT,CASSYVGGARDTQYF
TRBV3-1,-,TRBJ2-7,few,TGTGCCAGCAGCCTACGAGGGAGAACGGCGAACTTC,CASSLRGRTANF
TRBV11-2,TRBD1,TRBJ2-4,once,TGTGCCAGCAGGGGGACAGGGGGATTTGACATTCAGTACTTC,CASRGTGGFDIQYF
TRBV11-2,TRBD1,TRBJ2-2,-,TGTGCCAGCAGCGCCACAGGGGGATATTCCGGGGAGCTGTTTTTT,CASSATGGYSGELFF
TRBV20-1,TRBD1,TRBJ1-4,few,TGCAGTGCTAGGACAGGGGGGCCTGAAAAACTGTTTTTT,CSARTGGPEKLFF
TRBV4-1,TRBD1,TRBJ1-2,once,TGCGCCAGCAGCCAAGGAAGAGGGGGCCGAGTTTATTATGGCTACACCTTC,CASSQGRGGRVYYGYTF
TRBV18,-,TRBJ1-2,few,TGTGCCAGCTCACCACCGGGGGATTGGGACCTTCTCGGCTACACCTTC,CASSPPGDWDLLGYTF
TRBV12-3/TRBV12-4,-,TRBJ2-7,-,TGTGCCAGCAGTTTTACTGGAGGGAGGAGGGTCGAGCAGTACTTC,CASSFTGGRRVEQYF
TRBV5-5,-,TRBJ1-5,few,TGTGCCAGCAGCTTTGTGGGGGATAGCAATCAGCCCCAGCATTTT,CASSFVGDSNQPQHF
TRBV5-1,TRBD1,TRBJ2-5,few,TGCGCCAGCAGCGAAGGACAGGCCTTCCTCCAAGAGACCCAGTACTTC,CASSEGQAFLQETQYF
TRBV5-5,TRBD1,TRBJ1-1,-,TGTGCCAGCAGCTCCCTCCGGACAGGAGAATACACTGAAGCTTTCTTT,CASSSLRTGEYTEAFF
TRBV9,-,TRBJ2-3,-,TGTGCCAGCAGCGTAGTAGGCAGGGGAGCCACAGATACGCAGTATTTT,CASSVVGRGATDTQYF
TRBV6-2/TRBV6-3,-,TRBJ1-3,few,TGTGCCAGCAGTTACTTCTCTGGAAACACCATATATTTT,CASSYFSGNTIYF